This T cell receptor beta chain stems from a study of T cells after yellow fever vaccination. This clonotype came up many times. Losses at the gene ends were 4 bases for V and 5 bases for J; bases not matched to a gene: 6. There are 14 residues in the CDR3. Per germline, CDR1 SNHLY and CDR2 FYNNEI. TCRdb reprocessed the 5' RACE reads with MiXCR, giving one entry per CDR3 protein. Seen here are under 150,000 distinct CDR3 sequences, more than 6% observed once, and the top ten hold 0.73%. The sequencing here drew on CD4+ T cells sorted from PBMCs, taken 5 days after the yellow fever booster vaccination. The chain uses TRBV2 and TRBJ2-3; TRBD1 aligns across 7 bases. The clonotype originates from a young man who received the YFV17D yellow fever vaccine. The CDR3 DNA reads as TGTGCCAGCAGTGCATTGAGACAGGGAGATACGCAGTATTTT. Amino acids: CASSALRQGDTQYF.